The source of this TCR beta chain is a study of human T cells and chemical hapten exposure. MiXCR, run by TCRdb on the RACE reads, gives a single entry per CDR3 protein. The table records hundreds of thousands of distinct CDR3 sequences, over 6% of them present only once. Time point defined: patch test 2, 6 weeks after DPC sensitization. Treatment in this sample: therapeutic diphenylcyclopropenone sensitization with weekly scalp DPC. V was cut by 6 bases and J by 9 bases, with 20 bases left in between. The length of the CDR3 is 14 residues. The chain carries TRBV12-3 or TRBV12-4 and TRBJ1-2; D unresolved. Sequencing was performed on whole blood, taken in connection with sensitization to the hapten diphenylcyclopropenone (DPC). This receptor was taken from a woman aged 18-35 years with alopecia areata. Some clones in this sample may be carry-over from other donors' samples. The CDR3 loop is CASSVTGGVQSYTF. DNA for the CDR3: TGTGCCAGCAGCGTCACGGGAGGAGTGCAGAGCTACACCTTC.